The T cell receptor (beta chain) under discussion was sequenced for a study of OX40 agonist ivuxolimab in advanced cancers. Study outcomes and limitations: Certain nonresponders likewise exhibited a low normalized T-cell clonal expansion. CD8+ T cells showed, on average, more clonal expansion than CD4+ cells.

About this clone: Its antigen remains unidentified.

Clones were read by immunoSEQ multiplex PCR, and TCRdb kept only the in-frame ones, dropping some. This table has tens of thousands of clones, around 88% appearing once. The CDR3 length is 17 residues. Unmatched junction bases numbered 14, after V lost 7 bases and J lost 2 bases. Per the germline V gene, CDR1 is MDHEN and CDR2 is SYDVKM. Sampled blood was obtained at baseline, cycle 4 day 1, and cycle 7 day 1. The TCR comes from an adult with an advanced solid tumor such as melanoma, head and neck, liver or kidney cancer. Material: CD4+ or CD8+ T cells sorted from blood, obtained in a trial of the OX40 agonist ivuxolimab. The chain has TRBV28 and TRBJ2-5; 9 nucleotides agree with TRBD2. The CDR3 nucleotides read TGTGCCAGCACCCCCCTCGGTGCGGGGGGGCTACAAGAGACCCAGTACTTC. Translating it yields CASTPLGAGGLQETQYF.